What follows is one T cell receptor (beta chain) and its context. This clone was counted only a few times. Which antigen it targets is not known. Within one base of it there is no much larger clone, and no base qualities were kept. This sample was included in a study of blood T cell repertoires in COVID-19 (dated by TCRdb to about 2020). As for the study more broadly: The collaborator samples originated in the United States, Italy and Spain and spanned the acute and convalescent phases of COVID-19. The material from the prospective study consisted of cDNA or gDNA derived from T cells, B-cell-depleted T cells, or PBMCs. Subjects who had been exposed to COVID-19, were actively infected with it, or had recovered from it provided the deeply sampled blood TCRbeta repertoires that made up the dataset. The repertoires were released in a freely available public database intended as a resource for research on the immune response to SARS-CoV-2. Samples were obtained from the ongoing ImmuneRACE study (first 160 participants) and from 1,254 subjects provided by 6 global collaborators. A de-identified subject ID, COVID-19 status, age in years and sex were almost always included in the sample metadata. Where available, HLA class I and class II types were obtained from metadata supplied by the sample provider rather than from assay-based typing. On the study overall, not on this receptor specifically: Clinical and demographic metadata were provided uncurated, with the amount varying by source and participant.

The collaborating institutions used their own protocols to collect whole blood in K2EDTA tubes. For TCRbeta analysis, collaborator samples were shipped as frozen whole blood, as isolated PBMCs, or as DNA extracted from either sample type. The immunoSEQ Assay, a bias-controlled multiplex PCR, was used to amplify TCRbeta CDR3 regions from genomic DNA. Under the source paper's analysis protocol: The number of nucleated cells in each sample was estimated from the amplification of reference gene primers within the assay. To quantify the absolute abundance of each unique TCRbeta CDR3 rearrangement, sequence reads were collapsed and filtered. Productive Simpson clonality was computed per sample as the square root of Simpson's diversity index over productive rearrangements. The table comes from immuneACCESS by way of TCRdb, which keeps in-frame sequences with V and J called. Part of the clones is missing from these tables; in studies checked, under half for an unresolved V gene and the rest for unknown reasons. The V and J calls and the clone size are those of that table, but D and trimming were determined from the DNA. A total of approximately 91,000 clones appear in this sample, under 90% of them only once. 15% to 20% of the sample rests with the top ten.

According to the germline V gene, CDR1 reads MDHEN and CDR2 reads SYDVKM. The trim is 6 bases for V and 3 bases for J, with a gap of 15 bases between the germline ends. The CDR3 starts with the cysteine, ends with the phenylalanine, and has 15 residues. Of all the DNA, just the CDR3 is kept, 45 bases in frame from base 1. This clonotype was obtained from a human donor in a cohort sampled during active COVID-19. The specimen was peripheral blood. The chain joins TRBV28 to TRBJ1-5, and perhaps TRBD1 as D gene, on 6 matching bases. In nucleotides, the sequence is TGTGCCAGCAGCCCTACAGGGAGCTACAATCAGCCCCAGCATTTT. Translated, this gives CASSPTGSYNQPQHF. The variable domain in full, with residues beyond the CDR3 obtained from the reference TRBV28 and TRBJ1-5 genes, is DVKVTQSSRYLVKRTGEKVFLECVQDMDHENMFWYRQDPGLGLRLIYFSYDVKMKEKGDIPEGYSVSREKKERFSLILESASTNQTSMYLCASSPTGSYNQPQHFGDGTRLSIL.